These T cell receptor beta chains were read from a single sample in a study of T-cell reconstitution after alpha-beta-depleted transplantation in children. TCRdb recomputed calls from the PCR reads with MiXCR, one row per CDR3 protein. The sample shows approximately 630,000 distinct CDR3 sequences, less than 15% of them seen only once. The source material was PBMCs, sampled before TCRalphabeta/CD19-depleted stem cell transplant. The receptor source for this set is a girl aged 2-15 years with congenital amegakaryocytic thrombocytopenia, due to receive a stem cell transplant. CDR3s include the opening cysteine and the closing phenylalanine or tryptophan. The D gene is left open where the match is weak. Part of the rows lack a size; the others show once, few, many or a class for expanded clones.

D: TRBD2; size: many; J: TRBJ2-1; V: TRBV20-1; DNA: TGCAGTGCGGCCGGGACTAGCGGGAGAACATACAATGAGCAGTTCTTC; CDR3: CSAAGTSGRTYNEQFF
D: NA; size: many; J: TRBJ1-1; V: TRBV20-1; DNA: TGCAGTGCTATTAGGGTTTCGAACACTGAAGCTTTCTTT; CDR3: CSAIRVSNTEAFF
D: NA; size: NA; J: TRBJ2-2; V: TRBV5-1; DNA: TGCGCCAGCAGCTTGGGGGGGCCCGCTCCGAACACCGGGGAGCTGTTTTTT; CDR3: CASSLGGPAPNTGELFF
D: TRBD1; size: many; J: TRBJ2-1; V: TRBV2; DNA: TGTGCCAGCAGGTCGAGGACAGGCGTCAATGAGCAGTTCTTC; CDR3: CASRSRTGVNEQFF
D: NA; size: many; J: TRBJ2-4; V: TRBV20-1; DNA: TGCAGTGGCGGGGCCAAAAACATTCAGTACTTC; CDR3: CSGGAKNIQYF
D: TRBD2; size: many; J: TRBJ2-3; V: TRBV20-1; DNA: TGCAGTGCTACGACTAGCGGAACCACAGATACGCAGTATTTT; CDR3: CSATTSGTTDTQYF
D: TRBD2; size: NA; J: TRBJ2-1; V: TRBV29-1; DNA: TGCAGCATCGAGGGACTAGTGTCCTACAATGAGCAGTTCTTC; CDR3: CSIEGLVSYNEQFF
D: NA; size: many; J: TRBJ1-1; V: TRBV7-9; DNA: TGTGCCAGCAGCTCGACTGGGAGTAACACTGAAGCTTTCTTT; CDR3: CASSSTGSNTEAFF
D: NA; size: NA; J: TRBJ2-2; V: TRBV4-1; DNA: TGCGCCAGCAGCCAACCAGGGGGGGGCACCGGGGAGCTGTTTTTT; CDR3: CASSQPGGGTGELFF
D: NA; size: few; J: TRBJ2-5; V: TRBV12-3/TRBV12-4; DNA: TGTGCCAGCAGCCTAGGGGCTAGGACCCACTTC; CDR3: CASSLGARTHF
D: NA; size: many; J: TRBJ2-7; V: TRBV20-1; DNA: TGCAGTGCTAGGGGCAAGGCGGGCGAGCAGTACTTC; CDR3: CSARGKAGEQYF
D: TRBD2; size: many; J: TRBJ2-3; V: TRBV11-1; DNA: TGTGCCACCCAGCGGGAGCGCGACACAGATACGCAGTATTTT; CDR3: CATQRERDTDTQYF
D: NA; size: few; J: TRBJ1-6; V: TRBV27; DNA: TGTGCCAGCAGGACAGGAACCTTCCCCCTCCACTTT; CDR3: CASRTGTFPLHF
D: TRBD1; size: many; J: TRBJ2-5; V: TRBV20-1; DNA: TGCAGTGCCACAAGACAGGGAGAGACCCAGTACTTC; CDR3: CSATRQGETQYF
D: TRBD2; size: NA; J: TRBJ2-3; V: TRBV20-1; DNA: TGCAGTGCTAGAGATCGACTAGCGGGATCCGCAGATACGCAGTATTTT; CDR3: CSARDRLAGSADTQYF
D: NA; size: NA; J: TRBJ2-5; V: TRBV7-8; DNA: TGTGCCAGCAGCTTAGTACTAGGGCCAGCTGAGTACTTC; CDR3: CASSLVLGPAEYF
D: TRBD2; size: many; J: TRBJ2-1; V: TRBV20-1; DNA: TGCAGTGCTAGGCTCAACCCTAGCGGGACTTACAATGAGCAGTTCTTC; CDR3: CSARLNPSGTYNEQFF
D: NA; size: NA; J: TRBJ2-7; V: TRBV7-6; DNA: TGTGTCAGCAGCTTGGGTACGGGTTACGAGCAGTACTTC; CDR3: CVSSLGTGYEQYF
D: TRBD2; size: NA; J: TRBJ2-3; V: TRBV5-4; DNA: TGTGCCAGCAGCTTGGCCGTATGGGTAGCGGGAGGAGGCACAGATACGCAGTATTTT; CDR3: CASSLAVWVAGGGTDTQYF
D: NA; size: few; J: TRBJ2-6; V: TRBV28; DNA: TGTGCCAGCAGAGGATTGGACGTCCTGACTTTC; CDR3: CASRGLDVLTF
D: NA; size: NA; J: TRBJ2-7; V: TRBV5-1; DNA: TGCGCCAGCAGCTTTTCCTCGGCACCCTACGAGCAGTACTTC; CDR3: CASSFSSAPYEQYF
D: NA; size: few; J: TRBJ1-3; V: TRBV7-8; DNA: TGTGCCAGCACCCCAGGAGACAGGACCTCTGGAAACACCATATATTTT; CDR3: CASTPGDRTSGNTIYF
D: NA; size: NA; J: TRBJ2-5; V: TRBV28; DNA: TGTGCCAGCAGTTTATTCCTCACACCGCCCGACGAGACCCAGTACTTC; CDR3: CASSLFLTPPDETQYF
D: NA; size: NA; J: TRBJ2-5; V: TRBV6-1; DNA: TGTGCCAGCAGCCACGGTCCTAGGGCCCCGGAGACCCAGTACTTC; CDR3: CASSHGPRAPETQYF
D: NA; size: many; J: TRBJ2-1; V: TRBV5-1; DNA: TGCGCCAGCTCATTTATGGCCGACAATGAGCAGTTCTTC; CDR3: CASSFMADNEQFF
D: NA; size: many; J: TRBJ2-7; V: TRBV29-1; DNA: TGCAGCGTTGTAGGTCAGACTTACGAGCAGTACTTC; CDR3: CSVVGQTYEQYF
D: NA; size: many; J: TRBJ1-5; V: TRBV5-6; DNA: TGTGCCAGCACCGACACGTTTCAACGTAGTCAGCCCCAGCATTTT; CDR3: CASTDTFQRSQPQHF
D: TRBD2; size: many; J: TRBJ2-1; V: TRBV20-1; DNA: TGCAGTGCACCCGGGGGGGACCGTTACTACAATGAGCAGTTCTTC; CDR3: CSAPGGDRYYNEQFF
D: NA; size: many; J: TRBJ2-7; V: TRBV29-1; DNA: TGCAGCGTTGTCGGGCGGTCCAGCTCCTACGAGCAGTACTTC; CDR3: CSVVGRSSSYEQYF
D: NA; size: NA; J: TRBJ2-7; V: TRBV28; DNA: TGTGCCAGCAGTCCCACCATCTACGAGCAGTACTTC; CDR3: CASSPTIYEQYF
D: TRBD2; size: NA; J: TRBJ2-7; V: TRBV20-1; DNA: TGCAGTGCTGCCCGGCGGGAGCTGTCTGGAGAGCAGTACTTC; CDR3: CSAARRELSGEQYF
D: NA; size: NA; J: TRBJ2-1; V: TRBV7-2; DNA: TGTGCCAGCAGCTTAGGGAGGCCTCAGCAGTTCTTC; CDR3: CASSLGRPQQFF
D: TRBD2; size: NA; J: TRBJ2-1; V: TRBV5-1; DNA: TGCGCCAGCAGCCTAAGTAGCGGGATCGGCTACAATGAGCAGTTCTTC; CDR3: CASSLSSGIGYNEQFF
D: TRBD1; size: NA; J: TRBJ2-7; V: TRBV7-8; DNA: TGTGCCAGCCGACCGAGGGGGCTTATCGAGCAGTACTTC; CDR3: CASRPRGLIEQYF